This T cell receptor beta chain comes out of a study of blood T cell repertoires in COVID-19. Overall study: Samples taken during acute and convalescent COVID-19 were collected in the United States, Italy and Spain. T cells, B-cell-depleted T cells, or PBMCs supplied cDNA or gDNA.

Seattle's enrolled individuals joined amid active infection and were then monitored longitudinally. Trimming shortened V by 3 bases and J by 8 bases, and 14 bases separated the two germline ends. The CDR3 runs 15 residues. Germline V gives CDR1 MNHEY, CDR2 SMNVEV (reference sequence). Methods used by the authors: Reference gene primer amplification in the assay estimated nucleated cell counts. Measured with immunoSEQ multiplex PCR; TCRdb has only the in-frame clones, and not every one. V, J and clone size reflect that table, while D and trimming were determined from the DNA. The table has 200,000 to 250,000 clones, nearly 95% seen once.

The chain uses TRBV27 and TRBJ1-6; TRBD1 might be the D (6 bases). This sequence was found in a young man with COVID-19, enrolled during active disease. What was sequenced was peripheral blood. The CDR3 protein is CASSFRGKGHSPLHF. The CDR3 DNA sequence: TGTGCCAGCAGTTTCAGGGGCAAGGGGCATTCACCCCTCCACTTT.